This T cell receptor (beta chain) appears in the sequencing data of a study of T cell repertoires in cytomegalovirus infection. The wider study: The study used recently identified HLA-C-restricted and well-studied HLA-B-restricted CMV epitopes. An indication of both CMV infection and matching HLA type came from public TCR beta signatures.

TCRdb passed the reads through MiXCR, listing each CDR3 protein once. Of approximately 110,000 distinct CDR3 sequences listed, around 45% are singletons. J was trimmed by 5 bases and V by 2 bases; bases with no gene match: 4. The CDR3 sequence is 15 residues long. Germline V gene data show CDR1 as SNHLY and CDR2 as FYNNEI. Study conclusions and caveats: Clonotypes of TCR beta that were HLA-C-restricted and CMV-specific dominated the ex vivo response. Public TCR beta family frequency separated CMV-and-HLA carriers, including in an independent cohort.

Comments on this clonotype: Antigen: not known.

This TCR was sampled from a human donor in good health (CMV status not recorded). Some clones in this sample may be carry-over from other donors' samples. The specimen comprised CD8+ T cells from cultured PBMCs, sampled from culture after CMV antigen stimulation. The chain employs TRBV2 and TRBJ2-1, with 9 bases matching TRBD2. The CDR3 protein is CASSESGGPNNEQFF. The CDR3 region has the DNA TGTGCCAGCAGTGAAAGCGGGGGGCCGAACAATGAGCAGTTCTTC. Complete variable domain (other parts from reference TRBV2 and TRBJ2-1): EPEVTQTPSHQVTQMGQEVILRCVPISNHLYFYWYRQILGQKVEFLVSFYNNEISEKSEIFDDQFSVERPDGSNFTLKIRSTKLEDSAMYFCASSESGGPNNEQFFGPGTRLTVL.